This T cell receptor beta chain was sequenced for a study of blood T cell repertoires in COVID-19. Produced via immunoSEQ multiplex PCR; TCRdb's table is partial and in-frame only. The sample holds some 110,000 clones, about 85% seen once. Trimming cost V 0 bases and J 6 bases, with 6 bases left between them. There are 12 residues in the CDR3. Germline V gene data show CDR1 as GTSNPN and CDR2 as SVGIG (reference sequence). The rearrangement joins TRBV30 to TRBJ1-3, with D unresolved. Material for sequencing was peripheral blood. The TCR sequence derives from a human donor in a cohort sampled during active COVID-19. Here the CDR3 DNA reads TGTGCCTGGAGTGTACATGAAAACACCATATATTTT. Translated: CAWSVHENTIYF.